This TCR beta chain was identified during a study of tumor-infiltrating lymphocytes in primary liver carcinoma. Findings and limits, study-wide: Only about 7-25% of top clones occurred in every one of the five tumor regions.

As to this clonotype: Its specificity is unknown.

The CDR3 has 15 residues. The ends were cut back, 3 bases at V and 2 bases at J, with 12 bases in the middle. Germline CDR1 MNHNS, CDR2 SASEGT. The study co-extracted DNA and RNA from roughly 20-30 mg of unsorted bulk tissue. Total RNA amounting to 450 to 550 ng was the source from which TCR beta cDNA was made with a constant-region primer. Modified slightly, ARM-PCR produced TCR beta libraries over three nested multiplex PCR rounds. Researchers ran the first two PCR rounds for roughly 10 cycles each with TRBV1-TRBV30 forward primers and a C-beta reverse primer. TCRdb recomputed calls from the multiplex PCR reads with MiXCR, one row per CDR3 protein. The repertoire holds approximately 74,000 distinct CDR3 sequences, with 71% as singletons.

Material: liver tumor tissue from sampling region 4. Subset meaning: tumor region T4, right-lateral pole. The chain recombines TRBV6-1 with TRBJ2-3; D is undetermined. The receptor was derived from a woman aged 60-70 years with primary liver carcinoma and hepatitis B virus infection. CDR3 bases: TGTGCCAGCAGTGACGGAGATAGGATCACAGATACGCAGTATTTT. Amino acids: CASSDGDRITDTQYF.